Sequencing of this TCR beta chain was carried out in a study of shared clonotypes between healthy human individuals. Genomic DNA of each subset was evenly split across several immunoSEQ plates. Only in-frame clones appear in the TCRdb table, and some are missing; sequencing was by immunoSEQ multiplex PCR. The data show 2 million to 3 million clones, more than 90% seen once. This CDR3 has 16 residues. V lost 2 bases and J 0 bases, leaving 11 bases between the germline ends. Looked up from germline, CDR1 is LNHDA and CDR2 is SQIVND (reference sequence). The donors were all Caucasian adults (living in Nashville, Tennessee).

What was sequenced was naive CD4+ T cells sorted from blood. Subset meaning: CD45RA+ positively selected. This TCR came from a man between 18 and 29 years old in good health. The chain uses TRBV19 and TRBJ1-5; D gene unclear. In DNA form, the CDR3 reads TGTGCCAGTAGTATATTGGGAACTAATAGCAATCAGCCCCAGCATTTT. Translating gives CASSILGTNSNQPQHF.